This entry lists 27 T cell receptor beta chains sequenced from one sample in a study of blood T cell repertoires in COVID-19. Sequencing was performed with immunoSEQ multiplex PCR; in TCRdb, only in-frame clones are kept and a portion is missing. This table has 150,000 to 200,000 clones, roughly 80% appearing once. The sample comprised peripheral blood. The source is a man aged 55 to 70 with active or convalescent COVID-19.

This chain joins TRBV28 and TRBJ1-2, with 7 bases aligning to TRBD1. V trimming: 2 bases; J trimming: 5 bases; junction bases outside the gene matches: 2. The germline V gene has CDR1 MDHEN and CDR2 SYDVKM. CDR3 length: 13 residues. This CDR3 reads CASSLQGGYGYTF. The CDR3 nucleotides read TGTGCCAGCAGTTTACAGGGGGGTTATGGCTACACCTTC.

In its sample, this clone was seen a few times. CDR3 protein: CASTISVGGVQYF. CDR3 coding DNA: TGTGCCAGTACTATTTCGGTGGGCGGGGTGCAGTACTTC. The chain employs TRBV19 and TRBJ2-7, with D possibly being TRBD2 (6 bases). The germline CDR1 and CDR2 sequences are LNHDA and SQIVND (reference sequence). The CDR3 loop spans 13 amino acids. V dropped 7 bases and J dropped 9 bases, with 19 bases sitting between them.

V is TRBV2 and J is TRBJ2-7; 7 nucleotides align to TRBD2. CDR1 and CDR2 (germline): SNHLY, FYNNEI. The CDR3 runs 16 residues. After removal of 4 bases from V and 2 bases from J, the junction contained 11 bases not matched to a gene. The DNA for the CDR3 is TGTGCCAGCAGTGGGTATCGAAGGACTAGGGCCTACGAGCAGTACTTC. Translating it yields CASSGYRRTRAYEQYF.

This clone was picked up one time. V is TRBV12-3 or TRBV12-4 and J is TRBJ1-5; D remains unclear. With 8 bases removed from V and 3 bases from J, the gap between germline ends came to 8 bases. There are 12 residues in the CDR3. For the CDR3, the DNA is TGTGCCAGCGGCAGTGTCAATCAGCCCCAGCATTTT. Translated: CASGSVNQPQHF.

The V and J genes are TRBV19 and TRBJ2-1; a weak D match, TRBD1 (5 bases). V lost 6 bases and J 5 bases, leaving 14 bases between the germline ends. The CDR3 extends over 14 amino acids. Germline V gene data show CDR1 as LNHDA and CDR2 as SQIVND (reference sequence). The CDR3 DNA reads TGTGCCAGTAGAAGACAGCAACAGGACAATGAGCAGTTCTTC. It codes for CASRRQQQDNEQFF.

The chain is built from TRBV12-3 or TRBV12-4 and TRBJ2-5, with TRBD1 matching 8 bases. The length of the CDR3 is 13 residues. With 6 bases clipped from V and 2 bases from J, the junction kept 2 bases outside the gene matches. CDR3 nucleotide sequence: TGTGCCAGCAGGACAGGGGAACAAGAGACCCAGTACTTC. The encoded protein is CASRTGEQETQYF.

The rearrangement joins TRBV4-3 to TRBJ1-1; perhaps TRBD1 as D (6 bases). This CDR3 comprises 13 residues. The V gene lost 1 base and the J gene lost 4 bases, with 7 bases spanning the gap. The V gene's germline CDR1 is LGHNA and CDR2 YSLEER. CDR3: CASSQGRGTEAFF. Here the CDR3 DNA reads TGCGCCAGCAGCCAAGGCAGGGGCACTGAAGCTTTCTTT.

The V gene is TRBV6-5, the J gene TRBJ2-7, with TRBD1 matching 7 bases. Trimming removed 6 bases from V and 4 bases from J; junction bases left unmatched: 6. CDR3 size: 13 residues. The V gene's germline CDR1 is MNHEY and CDR2 SVGAGI. The CDR3 loop is CASRIQGEYEQYF. CDR3 in DNA: TGTGCCAGCAGGATCCAGGGGGAATACGAGCAGTACTTC.

The J gene is TRBJ2-7, the V gene TRBV21-1; the table's D call, TRBD2, was not checked against the DNA. TRBV21-1 is designated a pseudogene. The CDR3 loop spans 13 amino acids. The CDR3 is CASSWTSPYEQYF. The CDR3 DNA follows: TGTGCCAGCAGCTGGACTAGCCCCTACGAGCAGTACTTC.

This clone was detected once. The chain employs TRBV28 and TRBJ2-5, with 7 bases aligning to TRBD2. Per the germline V gene, CDR1 is MDHEN and CDR2 is SYDVKM. After removal of 4 bases from V and 1 base from J, the junction contained 6 bases not matched to a gene. This CDR3 region has 15 residues. The DNA for the CDR3 is TGTGCCAGCAGTTCCTGGAGCGGGGTCCAAGAGACCCAGTACTTC. Protein: CASSSWSGVQETQYF. The variable domain in full, with the rest retrieved from reference TRBV28 and TRBJ2-5, is DVKVTQSSRYLVKRTGEKVFLECVQDMDHENMFWYRQDPGLGLRLIYFSYDVKMKEKGDIPEGYSVSREKKERFSLILESASTNQTSMYLCASSSWSGVQETQYFGPGTRLLVL.

The V and J genes are TRBV28 and TRBJ2-5, with 10 bases matching TRBD2. The CDR3 contains 17 residues. V lost 7 bases to trimming and J lost 1 base; unmatched junction nucleotides: 12. Germline CDR1 is MDHEN and CDR2 is SYDVKM. The CDR3 protein is CASKGRIRTSGQETQYF. The CDR3 DNA is TGTGCCAGCAAAGGTCGAATTCGGACTAGCGGCCAAGAGACCCAGTACTTC.

The chain recombines TRBV10-3 with TRBJ2-5; D is perhaps TRBD1 (5 bases). With 2 bases removed from V and 4 bases from J, the gap between germline ends came to 11 bases. The CDR3 has 14 amino acids. The germline CDR1 and CDR2 sequences are ENHRY and SYGVKD. The CDR3 is CAISEQGRGETQYF. In DNA, the CDR3 is TGTGCCATCAGTGAGCAGGGCCGAGGAGAGACCCAGTACTTC.

The V and J genes are TRBV7-2 and TRBJ2-7; D is possibly TRBD2 (5 bases). Trimming cost V 1 base and J 4 bases, with 14 bases left between them. The CDR3 has 15 residues. Looked up from germline, CDR1 is SGHTA and CDR2 is FQGNSA. CDR3 sequence reads: CASSLGGFRVYEQYF. The CDR3, as DNA: TGTGCCAGCAGCTTAGGAGGGTTTAGGGTTTACGAGCAGTACTTC. The whole variable domain, filled in from reference TRBV7-2 and TRBJ2-7, reads GAGVSQSPSNKVTEKGKDVELRCDPISGHTALYWYRQSLGQGLEFLIYFQGNSAPDKSGLPSDRFSAERTGGSVSTLTIQRTQQEDSAVYLCASSLGGFRVYEQYFGPGTRLTVT.

This chain connects TRBV2 to TRBJ1-1, with D tentatively TRBD1 (5 bases). There are 17 residues in the CDR3. Trimming took off 1 base at V and 0 bases at J, with 15 bases between the two ends. The V gene's germline CDR1 is SNHLY and CDR2 FYNNEI. The CDR3 protein is CASSEGAGRPMNTEAFF. The DNA for the CDR3 is TGTGCCAGCAGTGAAGGGGCGGGACGGCCCATGAACACTGAAGCTTTCTTT. The variable domain in full, with the rest retrieved from reference TRBV2 and TRBJ1-1, is EPEVTQTPSHQVTQMGQEVILRCVPISNHLYFYWYRQILGQKVEFLVSFYNNEISEKSEIFDDQFSVERPDGSNFTLKIRSTKLEDSAMYFCASSEGAGRPMNTEAFFGQGTRLTVV.

The DNA of the CDR3 is TGCGCCAGCAGCCAAGGGACTAGCGGGAGTCGGGAGACCCAGTACTTC. Translated, it gives CASSQGTSGSRETQYF. The chain recombines TRBV5-1 with TRBJ2-5; 14 bases line up with TRBD2. V dropped 4 bases and J dropped 5; count of bases not matched to a gene: 7. The CDR3 sequence is 16 residues long. Germline V CDR1 and CDR2: SGHRS, YFSETQ.

J is TRBJ1-5 and V is TRBV19, with D perhaps matching TRBD1 (6 bases). There are 16 residues in the CDR3. V was trimmed by 9 bases and J by 4 bases, leaving 22 bases between them. The V gene's germline CDR1 is LNHDA and CDR2 SQIVND (reference sequence). CDR3 amino acids: CASTGGRGQGNQPQHF. The CDR3 DNA reads TGTGCCAGCACTGGGGGCAGGGGCCAGGGGAATCAGCCCCAGCATTTT. Based on the CDR3 plus reference TRBV19 and TRBJ1-5, the full variable domain is DGGITQSPKYLFRKEGQNVTLSCEQNLNHDAMYWYRQDPGQGLRLIYYSQIVNDFQKGDIAEGYSVSREKKESFPLTVTSAQKNPTAFYLCASTGGRGQGNQPQHFGDGTRLSIL.

This clone was seen a single time. The chain is built from TRBV28 and TRBJ2-1; 9 bases match TRBD2. The V and J ends lost 10 bases and 0 bases, in that order; junction bases with no gene match: 4. Germline V gives CDR1 MDHEN, CDR2 SYDVKM. This CDR3 has 14 amino acids. The CDR3 nucleotides read TGTGCCATCCTTAGCGGGAGCTCCTACAATGAGCAGTTCTTC. Amino acid sequence: CAILSGSSYNEQFF.

This clone was counted a few times. The chain is built from TRBV27 and TRBJ1-1; weak D call: TRBD1 (6 bases). The CDR3 spans 15 residues. Looked up from germline, CDR1 is MNHEY and CDR2 is SMNVEV (reference sequence). V was clipped by 3 bases and J by 1 base, with 12 bases between them. The CDR3 reads CASSFGGGANTEAFF. The CDR3 DNA sequence: TGTGCCAGCAGTTTTGGAGGGGGGGCGAACACTGAAGCTTTCTTT.

The V gene is TRBV29-1, the J gene TRBJ2-1, with D perhaps matching TRBD1 (6 bases). Germline loops: CDR1 SQVTM, CDR2 ANQGSEA. The V gene lost 3 bases and the J gene lost 2 bases, with 14 bases spanning the gap. The CDR3 totals 15 residues. CDR3 protein: CSVESQGPAYNEQFF. Written as DNA, the CDR3 is TGCAGCGTTGAGTCCCAGGGGCCCGCCTACAATGAGCAGTTCTTC.

The chain links TRBV9 to TRBJ1-2; D is ambiguous. CDR1 and CDR2 from the germline V gene are SGDLS and YYNGEE. The CDR3 is made up of 14 amino acids. V was shortened by 4 bases and J by 7 bases, with 17 bases between the two germline ends. CDR3 loop: CASSFNDRGSGYTF. In nucleotides, the CDR3 is TGTGCCAGCAGCTTCAACGATCGGGGAAGTGGCTACACCTTC. Filled out from reference TRBV9 and TRBJ1-2, the complete variable domain reads DSGVTQTPKHLITATGQRVTLRCSPRSGDLSVYWYQQSLDQGLQFLIQYYNGEERAKGNILERFSAQQFPDLHSELNLSSLELGDSALYFCASSFNDRGSGYTFGSGTRLTVV.

The rearrangement joins TRBV15 to TRBJ2-7; D unclear. The V end was cut by 0 bases, the J end by 4 bases, with 10 bases between. The CDR3 consists of 14 residues. Per the germline V gene, CDR1 is LNHNV and CDR2 is YYDKDF (reference sequence). This CDR3 reads CATSRDRQSYEQYF. CDR3 coding DNA: TGTGCCACCAGCAGAGACAGGCAGAGTTACGAGCAGTACTTC.

This sequence joins TRBV6-2 or TRBV6-3 and TRBJ2-7; 9 nucleotides agree with TRBD1. Germline V gives CDR1 MNHEY, CDR2 SVGEGT. Trimming removed 4 bases from V and 1 base from J; junction bases left unmatched: 8. This CDR3 has 16 residues. The CDR3 region has the DNA TGTGCCAGCAGTTTGACAGGGGGTCCTCGTTCCTACGAGCAGTACTTC. Amino acid sequence: CASSLTGGPRSYEQYF.

The genes are TRBV9 and TRBJ2-5; perhaps TRBD1 as D (6 bases). This CDR3 region has 14 residues. Germline CDR1 reads SGDLS; CDR2 reads YYNGEE. Trimming removed 4 bases at V and 5 bases at J, with 15 bases between. The CDR3, as DNA: TGTGCCAGCAGCCTGACAGGTCTTGCGGAGACCCAGTACTTC. It translates to CASSLTGLAETQYF.

The chain has TRBV5-1 and TRBJ2-1; TRBD2 matches at 11 bases. The germline CDR1 and CDR2 sequences are SGHRS and YFSETQ. Losses at the gene ends were 1 base for V and 8 bases for J; bases not matched to a gene: 20. The CDR3 has 20 amino acids. CDR3 in amino acids: CASSLSPLGLAGGRRDEQFF. The CDR3 DNA sequence: TGCGCCAGCAGCTTGAGTCCCCTGGGGCTAGCGGGAGGCCGGCGGGATGAGCAGTTCTTC.

The chain carries TRBV10-3 and TRBJ2-2; D gene unclear. Germline V gives CDR1 ENHRY, CDR2 SYGVKD. The CDR3 spans 14 residues. The V gene lost 2 bases and the J gene lost 0 bases, with 4 bases spanning the gap. The DNA of the CDR3 is TGTGCCATCAGTGAGACTCCGAACACCGGGGAGCTGTTTTTT. Its translation is CAISETPNTGELFF.

This clone was seen a single time. The V gene is TRBV7-2, the J gene TRBJ2-3, with 12 nucleotides matching TRBD2. The V gene end was trimmed by 5 bases and the J gene end by 2 bases; junction bases not matched to a gene: 2. Germline CDR1 reads SGHTA; CDR2 reads FQGNSA. The CDR3 is 15 amino acids. The CDR3 nucleotides read TGTGCCAGCAGCCGGACTAGCGGGAACACAGATACGCAGTATTTT. Translation gives CASSRTSGNTDTQYF. Full variable domain (remainder filled in from reference TRBV7-2 and TRBJ2-3): GAGVSQSPSNKVTEKGKDVELRCDPISGHTALYWYRQSLGQGLEFLIYFQGNSAPDKSGLPSDRFSAERTGGSVSTLTIQRTQQEDSAVYLCASSRTSGNTDTQYFGPGTRLTVL.

The CDR3 sequence is CASAPLREPYNEQFF. CDR3 coding DNA: TGTGCCAGCGCACCCCTTAGGGAGCCGTACAATGAGCAGTTCTTC. The rearrangement uses TRBV9 and TRBJ2-1; a weak D match, TRBD2 (5 bases). Between the trimmed V and J ends, which lost 7 bases and 4 bases, there was a span of 18 bases. CDR3 size: 15 residues. Germline-derived CDR1 and CDR2 are SGDLS and YYNGEE.